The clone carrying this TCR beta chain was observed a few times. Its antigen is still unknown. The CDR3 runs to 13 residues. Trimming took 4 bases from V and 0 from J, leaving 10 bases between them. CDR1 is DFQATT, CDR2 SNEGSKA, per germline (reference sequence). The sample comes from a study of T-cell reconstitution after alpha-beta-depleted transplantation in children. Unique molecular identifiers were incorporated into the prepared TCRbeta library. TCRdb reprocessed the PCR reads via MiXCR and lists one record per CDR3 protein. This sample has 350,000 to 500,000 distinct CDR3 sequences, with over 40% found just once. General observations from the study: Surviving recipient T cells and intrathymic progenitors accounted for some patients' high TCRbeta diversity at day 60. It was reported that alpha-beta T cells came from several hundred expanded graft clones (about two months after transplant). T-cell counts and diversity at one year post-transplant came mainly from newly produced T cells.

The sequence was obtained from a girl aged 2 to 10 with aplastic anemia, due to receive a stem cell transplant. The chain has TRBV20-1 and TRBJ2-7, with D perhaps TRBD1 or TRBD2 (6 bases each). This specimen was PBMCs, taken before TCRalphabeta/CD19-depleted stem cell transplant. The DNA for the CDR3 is TGCAGTGCTAACAGGGACTTCTCCTACGAGCAGTACTTC. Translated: CSANRDFSYEQYF.